These 22 T cell receptor beta chains were sequenced from one sample in a study of Ad26.COV2.S vaccination and SARS-CoV-2 variants. Treatment reported: over 15 received Ad26.COV2.S at low or high dose, single or two shots; about 5 received placebo; per-sample allocation not given. Day 63 following the first vaccine or placebo injection was when the samples were taken. Using immunoSEQ multiplex PCR, the repertoire was profiled, and TCRdb retains in-frame clones only, with some absent. Among around 310,000 clones listed, approximately 87% were seen once. This sample comprised peripheral blood, obtained in a trial of Ad26.COV2.S vaccine versus placebo. The receptors derive from a person between 18 and 60 years old who received the Ad26.COV2.S COVID-19 vaccine or a placebo.

In this sample, this clone turned up once. The chain combines TRBV2 with TRBJ2-2, with 10 bases lining up with TRBD2. This CDR3 has 15 amino acids. CDR1 SNHLY and CDR2 FYNNEI come from the germline V gene. J was trimmed by 6 bases and V by 3 bases; bases with no gene match: 4. The CDR3 region has the DNA TGTGCCAGCAGTGATTCTAGCGGGGGCGCCGGGGAGCTGTTTTTT. Its translation: CASSDSSGGAGELFF.

The rearrangement links TRBV4-1 to TRBJ2-7; D gene uncertain. This CDR3 spans 13 amino acids. The germline V and J ends were trimmed by 0 bases and 3 bases, with 6 bases remaining between them. Looked up from germline, CDR1 is MGHRA and CDR2 is YSYEKL. The CDR3 region has the DNA TGCGCCAGCAGCCAAGAAACTAACTACGAGCAGTACGTC. Its translation: CASSQETNYEQYV.

V gene TRBV6-5 combines with J gene TRBJ2-7, with 9 bases fitting TRBD1. Germline V gene lookup returns CDR1 MNHEY and CDR2 SVGAGI. V dropped 8 bases and J dropped 4; count of bases not matched to a gene: 12. The CDR3 is 15 amino acids. The CDR3 sequence: CASLSGQGRLYEQYV. The CDR3, as DNA: TGTGCCAGCCTCTCGGGACAGGGCAGATTATACGAGCAGTACGTC.

The rearrangement joins TRBV5-1 to TRBJ2-1; possibly TRBD2 for D (6 bases). Germline CDR1 reads SGHRS; CDR2 reads YFSETQ. This CDR3 has 16 residues. V was trimmed by 4 bases and J by 5 bases, leaving 19 bases between them. The CDR3 DNA is TGCGCCAGCAGCGCCTCCCGGGAGATATACGACAATGAGCAGTTCTTC. Translating it yields CASSASREIYDNEQFF.

This chain uses TRBV12-3 or TRBV12-4 with TRBJ1-1, with a possible D match to TRBD1 (6 bases). The CDR3 runs to 11 residues. V lost 6 bases and J lost 11, with 13 bases in between. The CDR3 here is CASSSIGGAFF. CDR3 sequence (DNA): TGTGCCAGCAGCTCGATAGGGGGGGCTTTCTTT.

The chain links TRBV5-4 to TRBJ1-1; 12 bases fit TRBD1. Germline-derived CDR1 and CDR2 are SGHNT and YYREEE (reference sequence). Losses at the gene ends were 7 bases for V and 4 bases for J; bases not matched to a gene: 20. This CDR3 spans 19 amino acids. CDR3 in amino acids: CASSKTGTGGLKRVTEAFF. The CDR3 coding sequence is TGTGCCAGCTCCAAAACCGGGACAGGGGGCTTGAAGCGGGTCACTGAAGCTTTCTTT.

The CDR3 is CASSYSGVDGYTF. As DNA, the CDR3 is TGTGCCAGCAGTTACTCAGGGGTGGATGGCTACACCTTC. The genes are TRBV6-5 and TRBJ1-2; D is possibly TRBD1 (5 bases). The CDR3 sequence is 13 residues long. V dropped 0 bases and J dropped 6 bases, with 8 bases sitting between them. CDR1 is MNHEY, CDR2 SVGAGI, per germline.

The rearrangement joins TRBV7-9 to TRBJ1-3, with D maybe TRBD1 (5 bases). Germline CDR1 reads SEHNR; CDR2 reads FQNEAQ (reference sequence). Trimming removed 11 bases from V and 2 bases from J, with 13 bases in between. There are 13 residues in the CDR3. This CDR3 is CAQKEDTGNTIYF. CDR3 DNA sequence: TGTGCCCAAAAAGAGGACACTGGAAACACCATATATTTT. The entire variable domain, with the rest obtained from reference TRBV7-9 and TRBJ1-3, is as follows: DTGVSQNPRHKITKRGQNVTFRCDPISEHNRLYWYRQTLGQGPEFLTYFQNEAQLEKSRLLSDRFSAERPKGSFSTLEIQRTEQGDSAMYLCAQKEDTGNTIYFGEGSWLTVV.

The genes are TRBV11-3 and TRBJ1-1; D perhaps matches TRBD1 (5 bases). CDR1 is SGHNT, CDR2 YENEEA, per germline. The CDR3 consists of 14 residues. Trimming took 5 bases from V and 6 from J, leaving 16 bases between them. The CDR3: CASSLPRGAPEAFF. CDR3 nucleotide sequence: TGTGCCAGCAGCCTTCCGAGGGGAGCCCCTGAAGCTTTCTTT.

This chain joins TRBV7-2 and TRBJ2-1; TRBD2 matches at 12 bases. Germline CDR1 reads SGHTA; CDR2 reads FQGNSA. V trimming: 4 bases; J trimming: 5 bases; junction bases outside the gene matches: 6. This CDR3 region has 16 residues. The CDR3: CASSSSLAGGDNEQFF. For the CDR3, the DNA is TGTGCCAGCAGCTCCTCCCTAGCGGGAGGGGACAATGAGCAGTTCTTC.

This clone was seen only a few times. DNA of the CDR3: TGTGCCAGCTTTAACACCGGGGAGCTGTTTTTT. This sequence encodes CASFNTGELFF. The genes are TRBV18 and TRBJ2-2; the D is unclear. Trimming stripped 7 bases from V and 2 bases from J, with 2 bases between. Germline CDR1 KGHSH, CDR2 LQKENI. The CDR3 contains 11 residues. Using reference TRBV18 and TRBJ2-2 for the parts outside the CDR3, the full variable domain is NAGVMQNPRHLVRRRGQEARLRCSPMKGHSHVYWYRQLPEEGLKFMVYLQKENIIDESGMPKERFSAEFPKEGPSILRIQQVVRGDSAAYFCASFNTGELFFGEGSRLTVL.

The rearrangement uses TRBV6-5 and TRBJ1-5; no reliable D call. The CDR3 is 13 residues long. Germline V gene sequence: CDR1 MNHEY, CDR2 SVGAGI. The V and J ends lost 8 bases and 3 bases respectively, with 11 bases between them. CDR3: CASAERVNQPQHF. Here the CDR3 DNA reads TGTGCCAGCGCAGAGAGGGTCAATCAGCCCCAGCATTTT.

The V gene is TRBV27, the J gene TRBJ2-7, with D possibly called TRBD1 or TRBD2 (5 bases each). V lost 11 bases, J lost 0 bases, and 14 bases lay in between. The CDR3 is 13 residues long. Germline V gene sequence: CDR1 MNHEY, CDR2 SMNVEV (reference sequence). For the CDR3, the DNA is TGTGCCGCCGGGGACGTGAGCTCCTACGAGCAGTACTTC. Protein: CAAGDVSSYEQYF.

This clone was seen only once. V is TRBV12-5 and J is TRBJ1-2, with TRBD1 as a possible D gene (6 bases). The CDR3 extends over 16 amino acids. With 5 bases removed from V and 8 bases from J, the gap between germline ends came to 24 bases. Germline-derived CDR1 and CDR2 are LGHNT and FRNRAP. As DNA, the CDR3 is TGTGCTAGTGGTCTCATCGCCGGGACAAGCACTACCGGCTACACCTTC. Encoded protein: CASGLIAGTSTTGYTF. The full variable domain, rest sourced from reference TRBV12-5 and TRBJ1-2, is DARVTQTPRHKVTEMGQEVTMRCQPILGHNTVFWYRQTMMQGLELLAYFRNRAPLDDSGMPKDRFSAEMPDATLATLKIQPSEPRDSAVYFCASGLIAGTSTTGYTFGSGTRLTVV.

The chain combines TRBV3-1 (or the pseudogene TRBV3-2) with TRBJ2-6; D unclear. The CDR3 sequence is 11 residues long. The germline CDR1 and CDR2 sequences are LGHDT and YNNKEL (reference sequence). V was cut by 4 bases and J by 10 bases, with 5 bases left in between. CDR3 nucleotide sequence: TGTGCCAGCAGCCTGCGAAACGTCCTGACTTTC. It encodes CASSLRNVLTF.

The V gene is TRBV7-9, the J gene TRBJ2-3, with 11 bases fitting TRBD2. Germline-derived CDR1 and CDR2 are SEHNR and FQNEAQ (reference sequence). There are 17 residues in the CDR3. Unmatched junction bases numbered 7, after V lost 4 bases and J lost 1 base. The CDR3 DNA reads as TGTGCCAGCAGCTCCTCCCCACTAGCGGGAGGCACAGATACGCAGTATTTT. Translation: CASSSSPLAGGTDTQYF.

The chain couples TRBV19 to TRBJ1-2, with TRBD1 identical over 9 bases. CDR1 LNHDA and CDR2 SQIVND come from the germline V gene (reference sequence). After removal of 5 bases from V and 3 bases from J, the junction contained 7 bases not matched to a gene. This CDR3 is 15 amino acids long. CDR3 region: CASSPGTGNDYGYTF. The CDR3 DNA reads as TGTGCCAGTAGTCCAGGGACAGGGAATGACTATGGCTACACCTTC.

V gene TRBV27 combines with J gene TRBJ1-5, with 7 bases that match TRBD1. The germline V gene encodes CDR1 MNHEY and CDR2 SMNVEV (reference sequence). The CDR3 contains 16 residues. V lost 6 bases, J lost 3 bases, and 11 bases stayed unmatched. The CDR3 bases are TGTGCCAGCAGAGAAGGGGACAAGGGGGCCAATCAGCCCCAGCATTTT. Its translation is CASREGDKGANQPQHF.

The chain combines TRBV4-3 with TRBJ1-2; D remains ambiguous. V gave up 0 bases and J gave up 3 bases, with 20 bases separating them. Per germline, CDR1 LGHNA and CDR2 YSLEER. The CDR3 runs to 18 residues. Here the CDR3 reads CASSQEQNWGGLHYGYTF. DNA of the CDR3: TGCGCCAGCAGCCAAGAACAAAACTGGGGAGGGTTGCACTATGGCTACACCTTC.

This sequence joins TRBV15 and TRBJ2-3, with D possibly TRBD1 on 6 matching bases. Germline-derived CDR1 and CDR2 are LNHNV and YYDKDF (reference sequence). The CDR3 loop spans 16 amino acids. V gave up 4 bases and J gave up 7 bases, with 21 bases separating them. In nucleotides, the CDR3 is TGTGCCACCAGCACTCTCCGGGACCAGGGGTCGTATACGCAGTATTTT. Its translation: CATSTLRDQGSYTQYF.

The chain recombines TRBV4-1 with TRBJ2-7; D unclear. The germline V gene has CDR1 MGHRA and CDR2 YSYEKL. Trimming took 0 bases from V and 1 from J, leaving 7 bases between them. The CDR3 loop spans 14 amino acids. CDR3 loop: CASSQDYGSYEQYV. The DNA for the CDR3 is TGCGCCAGCAGCCAAGATTACGGTTCCTACGAGCAGTACGTC.

This chain links TRBV18 with TRBJ2-5; the D gene could be TRBD1 or TRBD2 (6 bases each). V gave up 0 bases and J gave up 5 bases, with 13 bases separating them. The CDR3 extends over 15 amino acids. Germline lookup yields CDR1 KGHSH and CDR2 LQKENI. The CDR3 sequence is CASSPPTGAGETQYF. CDR3 nucleotides: TGTGCCAGCTCACCACCAACGGGGGCCGGGGAGACCCAGTACTTC.